One and the same sample provided the 31 T cell receptor beta chains below, sequenced in a study of cytomegalovirus exposure and HLA in healthy donors. It was with 60 Vbeta and 13 Jbeta primers that the PCR ran. Only in-frame clones appear in the TCRdb table, and some are missing; sequencing was by immunoSEQ multiplex PCR. The sample records approximately 32,000 clones, 90% to 95% being singletons. The specimen was PBMCs. The receptors come from a woman in her late teens or twenties in good health and CMV-seronegative.

This sequence joins TRBV5-6 and TRBJ2-2, with D perhaps matching TRBD2 (6 bases). Trimming shortened V by 0 bases and J by 5 bases, and 11 bases separated the two germline ends. The germline V gene has CDR1 SGHDT and CDR2 YYEEEE. The CDR3 runs 15 residues. In DNA form, the CDR3 reads TGTGCCAGCAGCTTGGGGGACTTAGCAACCGGGGAGCTGTTTTTT. Translating gives CASSLGDLATGELFF.

The rearrangement links TRBV5-4 to TRBJ2-7; D uncertain. Trimming left V 3 bases short and J 5 bases short, with 18 bases between. Germline CDR1 reads SGHNT; CDR2 reads YYREEE (reference sequence). The CDR3 totals 15 residues. CDR3 amino acids: CASSSDASRVDEQYF. The CDR3 DNA is TGTGCCAGCAGCTCCGACGCGAGCCGGGTGGACGAGCAGTACTTC. Together with reference TRBV5-4 and TRBJ2-7, the CDR3 gives the full variable domain: ETGVTQSPTHLIKTRGQQVTLRCSSQSGHNTVSWYQQALGQGPQFIFQYYREEENGRGNFPPRFSGLQFPNYSSELNVNALELDDSALYLCASSSDASRVDEQYFGPGTRLTVT.

The J gene is TRBJ1-1, the V gene TRBV7-9, with a tentative D call TRBD1 (5 bases). This CDR3 has 14 amino acids. Germline V gives CDR1 SEHNR, CDR2 FQNEAQ (reference sequence). V was cut by 4 bases and J by 3 bases, with 12 bases left in between. The CDR3 sequence is CASSSIDSYTEAFF. In DNA, the CDR3 is TGTGCCAGCAGCTCTATTGACAGCTACACTGAAGCTTTCTTT.

This clone has just one count. The V and J genes are TRBV5-1 and TRBJ2-1; TRBD1 might be the D (5 bases). V lost 1 base to trimming and J lost 5 bases, with 22 bases between them. Per germline, CDR1 SGHRS and CDR2 YFSETQ. CDR3 length: 18 residues. DNA for the CDR3: TGCGCCAGCAGCTTGATCCCTTACACTCCGTACAGGCACAATGAGCAGTTCTTC. This codes for CASSLIPYTPYRHNEQFF.

The J gene is TRBJ2-7, the V gene TRBV5-4; TRBD1 is a possible D gene (5 bases). The germline V and J ends were trimmed by 0 bases and 2 bases, with 12 bases remaining between them. Germline CDR1 is SGHNT and CDR2 is YYREEE (reference sequence). The CDR3 loop spans 15 amino acids. Here the CDR3 DNA reads TGTGCCAGCAGCTTGGGCAGGGCCTTCACCTACGAGCAGTACTTC. Encoded protein: CASSLGRAFTYEQYF.

The rearrangement links TRBV10-1 to TRBJ2-2; 7 bases agree with TRBD2. This CDR3 comprises 14 residues. Germline-derived CDR1 and CDR2 are WNHNN and SYGVQD (reference sequence). J gave up 3 bases and V 6 bases, and 4 bases lay outside the gene matches. The CDR3: CASRAGEDTGELFF. CDR3 in DNA: TGCGCCAGCAGGGCGGGAGAGGACACCGGGGAGCTGTTTTTT.

This clone was recorded only once. The V gene is TRBV4-3, the J gene TRBJ1-3; 8 bases fit TRBD1. The germline gives CDR1 LGHNA, CDR2 YSLEER. There are 16 residues in the CDR3. J lost 4 bases, V lost 3 bases, and 8 bases had no gene match. CDR3 DNA: TGCGCCAGCAGCCAGGTGACAGGGGTAATCGGAAACACCATATATTTT. As protein: CASSQVTGVIGNTIYF.

The chain links TRBV29-1 to TRBJ2-7; no clear D gene. The CDR3 contains 18 residues. V was shortened by 5 bases and J by 0 bases, with 26 bases between the two germline ends. From germline, CDR1 is SQVTM and CDR2 ANQGSEA. The CDR3 region has the DNA TGCAGCGTTCGACACGGAATAAACCCCTTATCAATCTCCTACGAGCAGTACTTC. Translating it yields CSVRHGINPLSISYEQYF.

This rearrangement joins TRBV15 to TRBJ2-6; 8 nucleotides align to TRBD1. Trimming cost V 4 bases and J 0 bases; bases outside gene matches: 2. The length of the CDR3 is 16 residues. Germline lookup yields CDR1 LNHNV and CDR2 YYDKDF (reference sequence). CDR3 in DNA: TGTGCCACCAGCACTGACAGGGGCTCTGGGGCCAACGTCCTGACTTTC. Its protein is CATSTDRGSGANVLTF.

The CDR3 is CASSLSVDTEAFF. CDR3 DNA sequence: TGTGCCAGCAGTTTATCCGTCGACACTGAAGCTTTCTTT. This chain connects TRBV27 to TRBJ1-1; D ambiguous. The CDR3 is 13 amino acids. Germline V gene lookup returns CDR1 MNHEY and CDR2 SMNVEV (reference sequence). V was shortened by 0 bases and J by 3 bases, with 5 bases between the two germline ends.

As for this clone: Sequence at one end of the junction differs from germline and may be a read error. CDR3 protein: CASSMPGTFPYGQYF. CDR3 in DNA: TGTGCCAGTAGTATGCCGGGAACATTTCCCTACGGGCAGTACTTC. This chain joins TRBV19 and TRBJ2-7; D may be TRBD2 (5 bases). CDR3 size: 15 residues. CDR1 and CDR2 from the germline V gene are LNHDA and SQIVND (reference sequence).

Points on this clone: The junction shows a germline mismatch at one end, possibly a read error. The V call is TRBV7-3, the J call TRBJ2-1; 9 bases match TRBD2. CDR1 is SGHTA, CDR2 FQGTGA, per germline. The CDR3 has 13 amino acids. In DNA form, the CDR3 reads TGTGCCAGCAGCTTATCGGCTAGCGGGATATCGGTCTTC. Its protein product is CASSLSASGISVF.

V and J are TRBV27 and TRBJ1-2; 8 bases map to TRBD1. This CDR3 has 15 amino acids. Germline lookup yields CDR1 MNHEY and CDR2 SMNVEV (reference sequence). V dropped 6 bases and J dropped 3; count of bases not matched to a gene: 9. In DNA form, the CDR3 reads TGTGCCAGCAGGACCGCAGGGGGCGCGTACTATGGCTACACCTTC. This encodes CASRTAGGAYYGYTF.

The chain employs TRBV5-1 and TRBJ2-6; 9 bases fit TRBD1. Per germline, CDR1 SGHRS and CDR2 YFSETQ. V lost 3 bases, J lost 0 bases, and 4 bases stayed unmatched. The CDR3 extends over 17 amino acids. The CDR3 region is CASSSQTGGSGANVLTF. CDR3 bases: TGCGCCAGCAGCTCGCAGACAGGGGGCTCTGGGGCCAACGTCCTGACTTTC.

The chain combines TRBV7-8 with TRBJ2-2; weak D call: TRBD1 (5 bases). CDR3 length: 13 amino acids. Per the germline V gene, CDR1 is SGHVS and CDR2 is FQNEAQ. Trimming removed 1 base at V and 7 bases at J, with 7 bases between. The DNA of the CDR3 is TGTGCCAGCAGCTTAGACAGGAGCGGGGAGCTGTTTTTT. Residues: CASSLDRSGELFF.

Note on this clone: Sequence at one end of the junction differs from germline and may be a read error. The chain carries TRBV7-9 and TRBJ2-4; the D gene is possibly TRBD1 (5 bases). Germline CDR1 reads SEHNR; CDR2 reads FQNEAQ (reference sequence). There are 17 residues in the CDR3. The CDR3 nucleotides read TGTTCCAGCAGCTTAGGGTCGCAGGGCATGACCAAAAACATTCAGTACTTC. Residues: CSSSLGSQGMTKNIQYF.

This sequence joins TRBV15 and TRBJ1-4, with D unclear. Germline V CDR1 and CDR2: LNHNV, YYDKDF (reference sequence). V lost 0 bases and J 7 bases, leaving 6 bases between the germline ends. CDR3 length: 13 amino acids. The CDR3, as DNA: TGTGCCACCAGCAGAGATCTCAGTGAAAAACTGTTTTTT. Residues: CATSRDLSEKLFF.

The CDR3 bases are TGTGCCAGCAGTTTAAGACTAGCGGGAGTAGGGGATCCCGGGGAGCTGTTTTTT. This translates into CASSLRLAGVGDPGELFF. The chain links TRBV27 to TRBJ2-2, with 12 bases identical to TRBD2. J was trimmed by 6 bases and V by 2 bases; bases with no gene match: 10. The CDR3 has 18 residues. Germline-derived CDR1 and CDR2 are MNHEY and SMNVEV (reference sequence).

The chain employs TRBV19 and TRBJ2-2, with 8 positions matching TRBD1. CDR3 length: 14 amino acids. The V gene end was trimmed by 10 bases and the J gene end by 4 bases; junction bases not matched to a gene: 8. CDR1 is LNHDA and CDR2 is SQIVND in the germline V gene (reference sequence). For the CDR3, the DNA is TGTGCCACCCTGGACAGGGCGCCCACCGGGGAGCTGTTTTTT. Translating gives CATLDRAPTGELFF.

The chain is built from TRBV10-3 and TRBJ1-6, with TRBD1 matching 7 bases. CDR1 is ENHRY, CDR2 SYGVKD, per germline. There are 15 residues in the CDR3. V was clipped by 6 bases and J by 5 bases; unmatched bases: 7. CDR3 sequence reads: CAIRTTGTDNSPLHF. The DNA for the CDR3 is TGTGCCATCAGAACGACAGGGACCGATAATTCACCCCTCCACTTT.

V is TRBV19 and J is TRBJ2-1, with TRBD2 matching 7 bases. Losses at the gene ends were 3 bases for V and 4 bases for J; bases not matched to a gene: 6. The CDR3 runs 15 residues. Germline values: CDR1 LNHDA, CDR2 SQIVND (reference sequence). CDR3 coding DNA: TGTGCCAGTAGTATTCCGGCGGGAGCTTACAATGAGCAGTTCTTC. This codes for CASSIPAGAYNEQFF. The full variable domain, completed using reference TRBV19 and TRBJ2-1, is DGGITQSPKYLFRKEGQNVTLSCEQNLNHDAMYWYRQDPGQGLRLIYYSQIVNDFQKGDIAEGYSVSREKKESFPLTVTSAQKNPTAFYLCASSIPAGAYNEQFFGPGTRLTVL.

This chain connects TRBV7-2 to TRBJ2-7; 11 positions match TRBD2. CDR1 is SGHTA and CDR2 is FQGNSA in the germline V gene. V lost 0 bases and J lost 2; bases outside the gene matches: 6. This CDR3 region has 17 residues. The CDR3 here is CASSLAGTSGLAYEQYF. For the CDR3, the DNA is TGTGCCAGCAGCTTAGCGGGGACTAGCGGACTAGCCTACGAGCAGTACTTC.

The rearrangement uses TRBV5-6 and TRBJ1-6; 7 nucleotides agree with TRBD1. Germline trimming cut 0 bases from V and 10 bases from J; bases unmatched to any gene: 7. Germline V gene data show CDR1 as SGHDT and CDR2 as YYEEEE. This CDR3 contains 15 residues. CDR3 residues: CASSLGEGAGSPLHF. The CDR3 region has the DNA TGTGCCAGCAGCTTGGGAGAGGGGGCTGGGTCACCCCTCCACTTT.

The rearrangement joins TRBV4-2 to TRBJ1-3, with D tentatively TRBD1 (5 bases). Trimming left V 0 bases short and J 2 bases short, with 11 bases between. The germline V gene has CDR1 LGHNA and CDR2 YNFKEQ. This CDR3 is built from 16 residues. CDR3 nucleotides: TGTGCCAGCAGCCAAGATCGGGGGTTTGCTGGAAACACCATATATTTT. It codes for CASSQDRGFAGNTIYF.

The table lists this clone with a count of one. This chain connects TRBV11-3 to TRBJ2-1; 8 bases agree with TRBD2. The CDR3 has 19 amino acids. Germline CDR1 reads SGHNT; CDR2 reads YENEEA. Trimming cost V 1 base and J 2 bases; bases outside gene matches: 13. CDR3 DNA sequence: TGTGCCAGCAGCTTAGCCCTTTTTCGAGCGGGAGTGACCTACAATGAGCAGTTCTTC. As protein: CASSLALFRAGVTYNEQFF. Based on the CDR3 plus reference TRBV11-3 and TRBJ2-1, the full variable domain is EAGVVQSPRYKIIEKKQPVAFWCNPISGHNTLYWYLQNLGQGPELLIRYENEEAVDDSQLPKDRFSAERLKGVDSTLKIQPAELGDSAVYLCASSLALFRAGVTYNEQFFGPGTRLTVL.

About this clone: An end of the junction differs from the germline gene, which may be a read error. The rearrangement uses TRBV7-2 and TRBJ1-2; 7 bases are shared with TRBD1. The CDR3 contains 14 residues. Germline V gene lookup returns CDR1 SGHTA and CDR2 FQGNSA. CDR3 amino acids: CASSLTSDRPVYAF. CDR3 bases: TGTGCCAGCAGCTTAACCTCGGACAGGCCGGTTTACGCCTTC.

The rearrangement links TRBV7-2 to TRBJ1-4; 7 nucleotides align to TRBD1. Germline lookup yields CDR1 SGHTA and CDR2 FQGNSA. This CDR3 region has 17 residues. J lost 3 bases, V lost 3 bases, and 10 bases had no gene match. CDR3 bases: TGTGCCAGCAGCTTTTCCCCAGGGGGTGGAGCTAATGAAAAACTGTTTTTT. Residues: CASSFSPGGGANEKLFF.

The chain employs TRBV19 and TRBJ2-7; 10 nucleotides align to TRBD2. The V segment lost 6 bases and the J segment 6 bases; nucleotides outside the gene matches: 8. Germline V gene sequence: CDR1 LNHDA, CDR2 SQIVND (reference sequence). CDR3 length equals 14 residues. The CDR3 sequence: CASSASGSGFEQYF. In DNA form, the CDR3 reads TGTGCCAGTAGCGCTAGCGGGAGTGGTTTCGAGCAGTACTTC.

The rearrangement links TRBV4-2 to TRBJ2-3; 8 bases are a match to TRBD2. CDR1 and CDR2 (germline): LGHNA, YNFKEQ. The CDR3 has 18 amino acids. V shed 0 bases and J 5 bases; nucleotides not matched to a gene: 13. The CDR3 region has the DNA TGTGCCAGCAGCCAAGATAAGCAGGCGGGAGGAAGGAAAGATACGCAGTATTTT. Translation: CASSQDKQAGGRKDTQYF.

In this sample, this clone turned up once. The CDR3 spells CASSAAFGRDIQYF. The CDR3 region has the DNA TGTGCCAGCAGTGCCGCCTTCGGGCGGGACATTCAGTACTTC. V gene TRBV6-1 combines with J gene TRBJ2-4, with D possibly being TRBD2 (5 bases). The germline gives CDR1 MNHNS, CDR2 SASEGT. This CDR3 is built from 14 residues. Deletions cut 4 bases from V and 8 bases from J, with 15 bases between.

The chain is built from TRBV2 and TRBJ2-2, with 10 bases aligning to TRBD2. Losses at the gene ends were 6 bases for V and 2 bases for J; bases not matched to a gene: 3. CDR1 SNHLY and CDR2 FYNNEI come from the germline V gene. The CDR3 covers 15 residues. The CDR3 coding sequence is TGTGCCAGCAGCGGACTAGCGGCTAACACCGGGGAGCTGTTTTTT. Encoded protein: CASSGLAANTGELFF.